This entry concerns a single TCR beta chain. This sample was included in a study of blood T cell repertoires in COVID-19. Trimming shortened V by 5 bases and J by 1 base, and 8 bases separated the two germline ends. CDR3 length: 13 residues. Sequencing was performed with immunoSEQ multiplex PCR; in TCRdb, only in-frame clones are kept and a portion is missing. The table shows 300,000 to 450,000 clones, with 80% to 90% occurring only once. V usage is TRBV12-3 or TRBV12-4 and J usage is TRBJ2-5; D possibly corresponds to TRBD1 (6 bases). The TCR comes from a woman in her 30s with COVID-19, enrolled during active disease. The sample taken for sequencing was peripheral blood. The CDR3 region has the DNA TGTGCCAGCAGTCAGACAGGCCAAGAGACCCAGTACTTC. The encoded protein is CASSQTGQETQYF.